The rows below give T cell receptor beta chains drawn from one sample of a study of cytomegalovirus exposure and HLA in healthy donors. Profiled with immunoSEQ multiplex PCR; TCRdb holds only in-frame clones, not every one. Of about 150,000 clones in the sample, nearly 85% were seen once. Sequencing was performed on PBMCs. Receptors were obtained from a male donor in good health and CMV-seronegative. CDR3s include the opening cysteine and the closing phenylalanine or tryptophan. The order of the fields is D gene, J gene, clone size, V gene, CDR3 protein, CDR3 DNA. A D gene is named only where the DNA matches it firmly. Clone size is not always given. Where it is, it says once, few, many or a class for expanded clones.

d_call: TRBD1; j_call: TRBJ2-6; clone_size: .; v_call: TRBV30; cdr3_aa: CAWIKTGVSGANVLTF; cdr3_nt: TGTGCCTGGATAAAGACAGGGGTCTCTGGGGCCAACGTCCTGACTTTC
d_call: .; j_call: TRBJ1-1; clone_size: once; v_call: TRBV5-1; cdr3_aa: CASSQTGPLGAFF; cdr3_nt: TGCGCCAGCAGCCAGACAGGCCCCCTCGGAGCTTTCTTT
d_call: .; j_call: TRBJ1-1; clone_size: once; v_call: TRBV7-9; cdr3_aa: CASSLAQAVEAFF; cdr3_nt: TGTGCCAGCAGCTTAGCGCAGGCAGTTGAAGCTTTCTTT
d_call: TRBD2; j_call: TRBJ2-1; clone_size: .; v_call: TRBV28; cdr3_aa: CASRAGGGSNEQFF; cdr3_nt: TGTGCCAGCAGAGCGGGAGGGGGAAGTAATGAGCAGTTCTTC
d_call: TRBD2; j_call: TRBJ2-1; clone_size: few; v_call: TRBV11-3; cdr3_aa: CASSSIAGGEESSYNEQFF; cdr3_nt: TGTGCCAGCAGCTCGATAGCGGGAGGGGAGGAGAGCTCCTACAATGAGCAGTTCTTC
d_call: .; j_call: TRBJ2-3; clone_size: .; v_call: TRBV5-1; cdr3_aa: CASSLVVSAADTQYF; cdr3_nt: TGCGCCAGCAGCTTGGTTGTCTCTGCGGCAGATACGCAGTATTTT
d_call: TRBD1; j_call: TRBJ1-2; clone_size: .; v_call: TRBV7-9; cdr3_aa: CSSSSQGQAPGGYTF; cdr3_nt: TGTTCCAGCAGCTCCCAGGGACAGGCACCGGGTGGCTACACCTTC
d_call: .; j_call: TRBJ2-5; clone_size: .; v_call: TRBV28; cdr3_aa: CASSRPGETQYF; cdr3_nt: TGTGCCAGCAGTCGCCCCGGGGAGACCCAGTACTTC
d_call: .; j_call: TRBJ2-7; clone_size: once; v_call: TRBV28; cdr3_aa: CASSLDGTLLRVEQYF; cdr3_nt: TGTGCCAGCAGTTTGGACGGGACTTTATTGAGGGTAGAGCAGTACTTC
d_call: TRBD1; j_call: TRBJ2-1; clone_size: once; v_call: TRBV15; cdr3_aa: CATSSPRGQGAHNEQFF; cdr3_nt: TGTGCCACCAGCTCCCCCAGGGGGCAGGGGGCCCACAATGAGCAGTTCTTC
d_call: .; j_call: TRBJ2-1; clone_size: .; v_call: TRBV7-9; cdr3_aa: CASSLDRGSSYNEQFF; cdr3_nt: TGTGCCAGCAGCCTCGATAGGGGCAGCTCCTACAATGAGCAGTTCTTC
d_call: TRBD1; j_call: TRBJ2-2; clone_size: .; v_call: TRBV7-8; cdr3_aa: CASRGQGNTGELFF; cdr3_nt: TGTGCCAGCAGGGGACAGGGGAACACCGGGGAGCTGTTTTTT
d_call: .; j_call: TRBJ2-6; clone_size: .; v_call: TRBV9; cdr3_aa: CASSAGSGANVLTF; cdr3_nt: TGTGCCAGCAGCGCAGGGTCTGGGGCCAACGTCCTGACTTTC
d_call: .; j_call: TRBJ2-7; clone_size: .; v_call: TRBV9; cdr3_aa: CASSRAEGEQYF; cdr3_nt: TGTGCCAGCAGCAGGGCGGAGGGAGAGCAGTACTTC
d_call: TRBD1; j_call: TRBJ1-1; clone_size: .; v_call: TRBV9; cdr3_aa: CASSIQGDTEAFF; cdr3_nt: TGTGCCAGCAGCATTCAGGGGGACACTGAAGCTTTCTTT
d_call: TRBD2; j_call: TRBJ2-1; clone_size: .; v_call: TRBV11-2; cdr3_aa: CASSLDSLAGGNNEQFF; cdr3_nt: TGTGCCAGCAGCTTAGATAGCCTAGCGGGAGGCAACAATGAGCAGTTCTTC
d_call: TRBD1; j_call: TRBJ2-1; clone_size: few; v_call: TRBV9; cdr3_aa: CASSVETGQGHYNEQFF; cdr3_nt: TGTGCCAGCAGCGTAGAAACCGGACAGGGGCACTACAATGAGCAGTTCTTC
d_call: .; j_call: TRBJ2-1; clone_size: .; v_call: TRBV28; cdr3_aa: CASSPYNEQFF; cdr3_nt: TGTGCCAGCAGTCCGTACAATGAGCAGTTCTTC
d_call: TRBD2; j_call: TRBJ2-1; clone_size: .; v_call: TRBV14; cdr3_aa: CATARWEGMVQFF; cdr3_nt: TGTGCCACCGCCCGTTGGGAGGGCATGGTGCAGTTCTTC
d_call: TRBD1; j_call: TRBJ2-5; clone_size: .; v_call: TRBV7-9; cdr3_aa: CASRGQGAGGETQYF; cdr3_nt: TGTGCCAGCAGAGGGCAGGGGGCCGGTGGAGAGACCCAGTACTTC
d_call: .; j_call: TRBJ1-6; clone_size: .; v_call: TRBV27; cdr3_aa: CASTRLAVRNSPLHF; cdr3_nt: TGTGCCAGCACTAGACTCGCGGTTAGAAATTCACCCCTCCACTTT
d_call: .; j_call: TRBJ2-7; clone_size: few; v_call: TRBV6-5; cdr3_aa: CASSERVSYEQYF; cdr3_nt: TGTGCCAGCAGCGAACGGGTCTCCTACGAGCAGTACTTC
d_call: .; j_call: TRBJ2-1; clone_size: .; v_call: TRBV5-1; cdr3_aa: CASSLSWGVIYNEQFF; cdr3_nt: TGCGCCAGCAGCTTGTCGTGGGGCGTTATCTACAATGAGCAGTTCTTC
d_call: .; j_call: TRBJ1-5; clone_size: few; v_call: TRBV2; cdr3_aa: CASSDGQFYSNQPQHF; cdr3_nt: TGTGCCAGCAGTGATGGACAGTTTTATAGCAATCAGCCCCAGCATTTT
d_call: TRBD2; j_call: TRBJ2-3; clone_size: .; v_call: TRBV9; cdr3_aa: CASSVYTTSGSSTDTQYF; cdr3_nt: TGTGCCAGCAGCGTCTACACCACTAGCGGGAGTAGCACAGATACGCAGTATTTT
d_call: .; j_call: TRBJ2-2; clone_size: few; v_call: TRBV18; cdr3_aa: CASSRESTGELFF; cdr3_nt: TGTGCCAGCTCACGGGAGAGCACCGGGGAGCTGTTTTTT
d_call: .; j_call: TRBJ1-1; clone_size: .; v_call: TRBV12-5; cdr3_aa: CASGLVLGGEGTEAFF; cdr3_nt: TGTGCTAGTGGTTTGGTACTCGGGGGGGAAGGCACTGAAGCTTTCTTT
d_call: TRBD2; j_call: TRBJ2-1; clone_size: .; v_call: TRBV14; cdr3_aa: CASSGTGGRSLAGNNEQFF; cdr3_nt: TGTGCCAGCAGCGGAACTGGGGGCCGGTCTCTAGCGGGGAACAATGAGCAGTTCTTC
d_call: TRBD1; j_call: TRBJ2-7; clone_size: .; v_call: TRBV6-6; cdr3_aa: CASSYSRTGQSYEQYF; cdr3_nt: TGTGCCAGCAGTTACTCACGGACAGGGCAATCCTACGAGCAGTACTTC
d_call: TRBD2; j_call: TRBJ2-3; clone_size: .; v_call: TRBV6-4; cdr3_aa: CASSEIAGGTDTQYF; cdr3_nt: TGTGCCAGCAGTGAAATAGCGGGGGGCACAGATACGCAGTATTTT
d_call: .; j_call: TRBJ1-2; clone_size: few; v_call: TRBV19; cdr3_aa: CASSLGQAFWVTF; cdr3_nt: TGTGCCAGTAGTTTGGGACAAGCCTTCTGGGTCACCTTC
d_call: .; j_call: TRBJ1-5; clone_size: .; v_call: TRBV29-1; cdr3_aa: CSVVSDNQPQHF; cdr3_nt: TGCAGCGTTGTCTCAGACAATCAGCCCCAGCATTTT
d_call: .; j_call: TRBJ1-1; clone_size: .; v_call: TRBV7-9; cdr3_aa: CASSPGRGEYTEAFF; cdr3_nt: TGTGCCAGCAGCCCAGGGAGGGGGGAATACACTGAAGCTTTCTTT
d_call: .; j_call: TRBJ1-2; clone_size: .; v_call: TRBV11-2; cdr3_aa: CASSARDRQLYGYTF; cdr3_nt: TGTGCCAGCAGCGCCAGAGACAGGCAACTCTATGGCTACACCTTC
d_call: .; j_call: TRBJ1-5; clone_size: .; v_call: TRBV19; cdr3_aa: CASSITQGAYSNQPQHF; cdr3_nt: TGTGCCAGTAGTATAACCCAGGGCGCGTATAGCAATCAGCCCCAGCATTTT
d_call: .; j_call: TRBJ1-1; clone_size: .; v_call: TRBV7-2; cdr3_aa: CASSPTGRAFF; cdr3_nt: TGTGCCAGCAGCCCCACAGGGAGAGCTTTCTTT
d_call: .; j_call: TRBJ2-7; clone_size: .; v_call: TRBV27; cdr3_aa: CASSSVGQPGLYEQYF; cdr3_nt: TGTGCCAGCAGCTCGGTCGGACAGCCAGGGCTCTACGAGCAGTACTTC
d_call: TRBD2; j_call: TRBJ2-7; clone_size: .; v_call: TRBV18; cdr3_aa: CASSPPFRLAGGTHEQYF; cdr3_nt: TGTGCCAGCTCACCACCTTTTCGGCTAGCGGGAGGGACCCACGAGCAGTACTTC
d_call: TRBD1; j_call: TRBJ1-5; clone_size: .; v_call: TRBV7-2; cdr3_aa: CASSPDRGSNQPQHF; cdr3_nt: TGTGCCAGCAGCCCGGACAGGGGGAGCAATCAGCCCCAGCATTTT